This TCR beta chain was sequenced for a study of response to subunit inactivated influenza vaccine. Study results and caveats: Each seasonal influenza vaccination recruits few new T cells, the authors suggested.

TCRdb processed the RT-PCR reads anew with MiXCR; each CDR3 protein has one entry. Of roughly 650,000 distinct CDR3 sequences listed, 12% to 15% are singletons. Notes on this clonotype: Antigen: not known.

This receptor was obtained from a man in his fifties who received an inactivated influenza vaccine. Sequencing was performed on PBMCs from blood, taken less than 15 days before vaccination.

The CDR3 protein is CASSQDWVYNEQFF. CDR3 DNA: TGCGCCAGCAGCCAAGACTGGGTCTACAATGAGCAGTTCTTC. V gene TRBV4-1 combines with J gene TRBJ2-1, with D unclear. With 0 bases removed from V and 3 bases from J, the gap between germline ends came to 6 bases. The germline V gene has CDR1 MGHRA and CDR2 YSYEKL. There are 14 residues in the CDR3.